This T cell receptor (beta chain) was found in a study of blood T cell repertoires in COVID-19. Background on the study: Samples of COVID-19 (acute and convalescent) were obtained from the United States, Italy and Spain.

Per the original data handling: Estimates of nucleated cell counts were drawn from the amplification of reference gene primers. The table came from immunoSEQ multiplex PCR; TCRdb's copy has only in-frame clones and leaves some out. That table furnishes V, J and clone size, whereas the DNA furnished D and trimming. The sample consists of about 190,000 clones, almost 80% of them appearing once. This receptor was identified in a woman aged 70 to 79 with acute or convalescent COVID-19. The sample comprised peripheral blood.

The CDR3 protein is CASVRTRGAGELFF. Written as DNA, the CDR3 is TGTGCCAGCGTAAGGACTAGGGGGGCCGGGGAGCTGTTTTTT. The chain couples TRBV2 to TRBJ2-2; possible D gene TRBD2, 7 bases. CDR3 length equals 14 residues. V was pared by 8 bases and J by 6 bases, with 16 bases between. The germline V gene has CDR1 SNHLY and CDR2 FYNNEI. The complete variable domain, with remaining parts taken from reference TRBV2 and TRBJ2-2, reads EPEVTQTPSHQVTQMGQEVILRCVPISNHLYFYWYRQILGQKVEFLVSFYNNEISEKSEIFDDQFSVERPDGSNFTLKIRSTKLEDSAMYFCASVRTRGAGELFFGEGSRLTVL.